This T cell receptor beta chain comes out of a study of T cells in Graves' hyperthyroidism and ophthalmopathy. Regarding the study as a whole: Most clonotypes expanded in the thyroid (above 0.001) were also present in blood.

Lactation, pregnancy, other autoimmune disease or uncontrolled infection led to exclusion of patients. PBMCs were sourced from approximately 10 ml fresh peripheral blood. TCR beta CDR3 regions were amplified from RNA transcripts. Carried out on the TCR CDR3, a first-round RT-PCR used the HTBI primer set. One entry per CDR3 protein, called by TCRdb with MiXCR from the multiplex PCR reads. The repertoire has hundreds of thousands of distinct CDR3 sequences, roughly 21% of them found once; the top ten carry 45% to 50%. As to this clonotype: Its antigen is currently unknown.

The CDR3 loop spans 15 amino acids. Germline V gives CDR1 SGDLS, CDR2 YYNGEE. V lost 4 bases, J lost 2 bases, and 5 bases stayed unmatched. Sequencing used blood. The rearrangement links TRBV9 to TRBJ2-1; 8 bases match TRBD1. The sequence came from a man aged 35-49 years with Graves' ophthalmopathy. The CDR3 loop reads CASSIRTGPYNEQFF. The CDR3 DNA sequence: TGTGCCAGCAGCATACGGACAGGGCCCTACAATGAGCAGTTCTTC.